A selection of T cell receptor beta chains follows, all from one sample in a study of blood T cells in healthy people across ages. MiXCR was run by TCRdb on the 5' RACE reads, yielding one entry per CDR3 protein. The sample consists of approximately 960,000 distinct CDR3 sequences, roughly 29% of them appearing once. These data also formed part of another study, on T cells of mothers and their children.

Sample: blood. These receptors all come from a woman aged 40-49 years in good health. CDR3s include the opening cysteine and the closing phenylalanine or tryptophan. A D gene is named only where the DNA matches it firmly. Expanded clones get a size class; other rows say once, few or many, or leave the size out.

cdr3_length j_call v_call d_call clone_size cdr3_aa cdr3_nt
19 TRBJ1-5 TRBV15 TRBD1 few CATSLIRAGTVDSNQPQHF TGTGCCACCAGCCTGATCCGAGCCGGGACAGTCGATAGCAATCAGCCCCAGCATTTT
16 TRBJ1-2 TRBV24-1 TRBD1 - CATSGGQGASSYGYTF TGTGCCACCAGTGGCGGACAGGGGGCGAGCAGCTATGGCTACACCTTC
13 TRBJ2-6 TRBV20-1 - few CSARGTGANVLTF TGCAGTGCTAGAGGGACTGGGGCCAACGTCCTGACTTTC
14 TRBJ2-2 TRBV20-1 TRBD1 - CSASDRRSTGELFF TGCAGTGCTTCGGACAGGAGGAGTACCGGGGAGCTGTTTTTT
16 TRBJ2-1 TRBV20-1 TRBD2 - CSAQTSGGISNAEQFF TGCAGTGCCCAGACTAGCGGGGGGATCTCGAACGCCGAGCAGTTCTTC
17 TRBJ2-4 TRBV15 TRBD2 many CATSRVVGGAPWDIQYF TGTGCCACCAGCAGAGTGGTGGGAGGGGCGCCGTGGGACATTCAGTACTTC
14 TRBJ2-3 TRBV14 - - CASSNIRQTDAQYF TGTGCCAGCAGCAACATCCGACAGACAGATGCGCAGTATTTT
17 TRBJ2-1 TRBV7-2 - many CASSLELYRGGHNEQFF TGTGCCAGCAGCTTAGAGTTGTACAGGGGAGGGCACAATGAGCAGTTCTTC
16 TRBJ1-2 TRBV5-1 TRBD1 - CASSFEGTGGRNGYTF TGCGCCAGCAGCTTCGAAGGGACAGGGGGTAGAAATGGCTACACCTTC
15 TRBJ1-1 TRBV28 - few CASSLFGGKNTEAFF TGTGCCAGCAGTTTATTCGGGGGCAAGAACACTGAAGCTTTCTTT
14 TRBJ2-3 TRBV27 - few CASSFMDSTDTQYF TGTGCCAGCAGTTTCATGGACAGCACAGATACGCAGTATTTT
13 TRBJ2-7 TRBV5-1 - - CASSFQLYNEQYF TGCGCCAGCAGCTTCCAGCTCTACAATGAGCAGTACTTC
16 TRBJ2-3 TRBV7-3 TRBD1 - CASSPRGPPGADTQYF TGTGCCAGCAGCCCCAGGGGGCCCCCCGGCGCAGATACGCAGTATTTT
16 TRBJ2-3 TRBV20-1 TRBD2 few CSATETSGGRGYTQYF TGCAGTGCTACCGAAACTAGCGGGGGCCGCGGGTATACGCAGTATTTT
15 TRBJ1-1 TRBV5-1 - - CASSSRSGANTEAFF TGCGCCAGCAGCTCCCGGTCCGGGGCTAACACTGAAGCTTTCTTT
16 TRBJ2-1 TRBV10-3 - many CAISESGGGSYNEQFF TGTGCCATCAGCGAGTCTGGGGGTGGTTCCTACAATGAGCAGTTCTTC
16 TRBJ1-2 TRBV5-5 TRBD1 - CASSLALTQGYYGYTF TGTGCCAGCAGCTTGGCCCTAACACAGGGGTACTATGGCTACACCTTC
16 TRBJ2-1 TRBV7-9 - many CASSVIVWASYNEQFF TGTGCCAGCAGCGTAATTGTGTGGGCCTCCTACAATGAGCAGTTCTTC
12 TRBJ2-3 TRBV6-6 - - CASSQITDTQYF TGTGCCAGCAGCCAAATAACAGATACGCAGTATTTT
15 TRBJ2-5 TRBV5-1 - - CASSGRTDTSGEQYF TGCGCCAGCAGCGGTAGGACAGACACCTCGGGAGAGCAGTACTTC
16 TRBJ2-3 TRBV7-2 TRBD2 few CASSRFSGGSTDTQYF TGTGCCAGCAGCAGATTCAGCGGGGGAAGCACAGATACGCAGTATTTT
13 TRBJ1-2 TRBV12-3/TRBV12-4 - - CASSLIRERGYTF TGTGCCAGCAGTTTAATCCGTGAAAGGGGCTACACCTTC
16 TRBJ2-7 TRBV11-2 TRBD1 many CASSAHPGQHSYEQYF TGTGCCAGCAGCGCACACCCGGGACAGCACTCCTACGAGCAGTACTTC
15 TRBJ2-1 TRBV7-9 - few CASSLGALLGNEQFF TGTGCCAGCAGCTTAGGGGCCCTCCTGGGCAATGAGCAGTTCTTC
16 TRBJ2-7 TRBV30 - - CAWTQLGGGAIYEQYF TGTGCCTGGACCCAACTAGGGGGGGGCGCTATCTACGAGCAGTACTTC
13 TRBJ1-2 TRBV30 - - CAWGTGANYGYTF TGTGCCTGGGGGACCGGAGCTAACTATGGCTACACCTTC